The rows below give T cell receptor beta chains drawn from one sample of a study of T cells in Graves' hyperthyroidism and ophthalmopathy. TCRdb independently ran MiXCR on the multiplex PCR reads; one entry per CDR3 protein. The sample lists under 750,000 distinct CDR3 sequences, 15% to 20% occurring once. Specimen: blood. Receptors were obtained from a woman aged 45 to 65 with Graves' hyperthyroidism that later progressed to Graves' ophthalmopathy. The CDR3 runs from the conserved cysteine through the conserved F or W. The D gene is left open where the match is weak. Where a row states a size, it is once, few, many or the class of an expanded clone; other rows omit it.

V	J	D	size	CDR3	DNA
TRBV28	TRBJ2-2	-	-	CASRPTTGTWGSTGELFF	TGTGCCAGCAGACCAACAACAGGGACGTGGGGATCCACCGGGGAGCTGTTTTTT
TRBV10-3	TRBJ1-2	-	-	CAISEGSPNYGYTF	TGTGCCATCAGTGAGGGCAGCCCTAACTATGGCTACACCTTC
TRBV5-6	TRBJ2-5	-	-	CASSFFVGLGGPETQYF	TGTGCCAGCAGCTTCTTCGTAGGCCTCGGGGGACCAGAGACCCAGTACTTC
TRBV5-8	TRBJ2-1	TRBD2	-	CASSDYAGRDNHEQFF	TGTGCCAGCAGCGATTATGCGGGGAGGGATAATCATGAGCAGTTCTTC
TRBV12-5	TRBJ1-4	-	-	CASGLVLSTSNEKLFF	TGTGCTAGTGGTTTGGTACTCAGCACTTCTAATGAAAAACTGTTTTTT
TRBV12-3/TRBV12-4	TRBJ1-6	TRBD1	-	CASSPLQGVSSPLHF	TGTGCCAGCAGTCCATTACAGGGGGTGAGTTCACCCCTCCACTTT
TRBV2	TRBJ1-3	-	many	CASSPPDSRSGNTIYF	TGTGCCAGCAGTCCCCCGGACTCCCGCTCTGGAAACACCATATATTTT
TRBV7-2	TRBJ1-5	TRBD1	many	CASSFEGTGGFNQPQHF	TGTGCCAGCAGCTTCGAGGGGACAGGCGGATTCAATCAGCCCCAGCATTTT
TRBV12-5	TRBJ1-2	-	few	CASGLGSDYGYTF	TGTGCTAGTGGTTTGGGGAGTGACTATGGCTACACCTTC
TRBV5-1	TRBJ2-4	-	-	CASSFLGDSFANIQYF	TGCGCCAGCAGCTTTTTGGGCGATAGTTTCGCAAACATTCAGTACTTC
TRBV29-1	TRBJ2-1	-	-	CSVTGTPGYNEQFF	TGCAGCGTGACCGGGACTCCGGGATACAATGAGCAGTTCTTC
TRBV12-5	TRBJ2-2	-	few	CASGTRGISTGELFF	TGTGCTAGTGGTACAAGGGGAATCAGCACCGGGGAGCTGTTTTTT
TRBV12-3/TRBV12-4	TRBJ2-3	-	few	CASSTRQTPSTDTQYF	TGTGCCAGCAGTACCCGACAGACCCCTAGCACAGATACGCAGTATTTT
TRBV9	TRBJ2-2	TRBD1	-	CASSVRDRGFTGELFF	TGTGCCAGCAGCGTACGGGACAGGGGGTTCACCGGGGAGCTGTTTTTT
TRBV5-1	TRBJ1-5	-	-	CASRAGAGSNQPQHF	TGCGCCAGCAGGGCAGGCGCAGGGAGCAATCAGCCCCAGCATTTT
TRBV3-1	TRBJ2-5	-	few	CASSQLSGRGVETQYF	TGTGCCAGCAGCCAACTCTCCGGCAGGGGGGTAGAGACCCAGTACTTC
TRBV20-1	TRBJ2-5	-	many	CSAPPILEAVETQYF	TGCAGTGCCCCACCGATCCTGGAGGCGGTAGAGACCCAGTACTTC
TRBV25-1	TRBJ2-1	-	-	CASSEPGEYYNEQFF	TGTGCCAGCAGTGAACCTGGGGAATACTACAATGAGCAGTTCTTC
TRBV20-1	TRBJ1-2	TRBD1	many	CSARTGGEVGYTF	TGCAGTGCTAGGACAGGGGGCGAGGTTGGCTACACCTTC
TRBV2	TRBJ2-1	-	many	CASPTGRESNEQFF	TGTGCCAGCCCGACAGGTCGCGAAAGCAATGAGCAGTTCTTC
TRBV7-2	TRBJ2-1	-	-	CASSLNVNEQFF	TGTGCCAGCAGCTTAAATGTCAATGAGCAGTTCTTC
TRBV5-1	TRBJ2-3	TRBD1	few	CASSSRTGVDTQYF	TGCGCCAGCAGCTCGCGGACAGGGGTAGATACGCAGTATTTT
TRBV6-1	TRBJ2-3	TRBD2	-	CASRLLAGVSTDTQYF	TGTGCCAGCAGGCTACTAGCGGGGGTTAGCACAGATACGCAGTATTTT
TRBV5-1	TRBJ2-3	-	-	CASSREEGRDTQYF	TGCGCCAGCAGCAGGGAAGAGGGGCGAGATACGCAGTATTTT
TRBV5-1	TRBJ1-3	-	-	CASSLKADPSGNTIYF	TGCGCCAGCAGCTTGAAGGCAGATCCCTCTGGAAACACCATATATTTT
TRBV12-3/TRBV12-4	TRBJ2-7	TRBD2	-	CASSSGLAGDQAYEQYF	TGTGCCAGCAGTTCCGGACTAGCGGGGGACCAAGCCTACGAGCAGTACTTC
TRBV9	TRBJ2-5	-	few	CASSVPGAETQYF	TGTGCCAGCAGCGTGCCGGGAGCAGAGACCCAGTACTTC
TRBV2	TRBJ1-1	TRBD1	-	CASSPGQINTEAFF	TGTGCCAGCAGTCCGGGACAGATAAACACTGAAGCTTTCTTT
TRBV20-1	TRBJ1-1	TRBD1	many	CSARADRGAFF	TGCAGTGCTAGAGCGGACAGGGGAGCTTTCTTT
TRBV10-3	TRBJ1-1	-	-	CAISVGETNTEAFF	TGTGCCATCAGTGTGGGGGAAACGAACACTGAAGCTTTCTTT
TRBV20-1	TRBJ2-1	TRBD1	few	CSAKIGTGANEQFF	TGCAGTGCTAAGATTGGGACAGGGGCGAATGAGCAGTTCTTC
TRBV12-3/TRBV12-4	TRBJ2-4	TRBD1	-	CASSYSGTGGNIQYF	TGTGCCAGCAGTTATTCCGGGACAGGGGGAAACATTCAGTACTTC
TRBV18	TRBJ2-3	TRBD2	many	CASSPQSGVSTDTQYF	TGTGCCAGCTCACCACAAAGCGGGGTGAGCACAGATACGCAGTATTTT
TRBV4-1	TRBJ2-1	-	-	CANSQPGRNYNEQFF	TGCGCCAACAGCCAACCGGGACGGAACTACAATGAGCAGTTCTTC
TRBV18	TRBJ1-1	TRBD1	few	CASSPTGTGGNAFF	TGTGCCAGCTCACCAACCGGGACAGGGGGCAATGCTTTCTTT
TRBV15	TRBJ2-5	-	many	CATSRDRTEETQYF	TGTGCCACCAGCAGAGACCGGACAGAAGAGACCCAGTACTTC
TRBV19	TRBJ1-1	-	few	CASSTQIVQNTEAFF	TGTGCCAGTAGTACCCAAATAGTACAGAACACTGAAGCTTTCTTT
TRBV19	TRBJ1-1	-	-	CASSIGGLAFF	TGTGCCAGTAGTATAGGAGGGTTGGCTTTCTTT